Listed below are T cell receptor beta chains from one sample, sequenced in a study of blood T cell repertoires in COVID-19. Some clones are missing from TCRdb's copy, which holds only in-frame ones; the method was immunoSEQ multiplex PCR. The table lists 150,000 or so clones, 88% of them singletons. Material for sequencing was peripheral blood. The receptors derive from a man aged 60 to 69 with acute or convalescent COVID-19. CDR3s include the opening cysteine and the closing phenylalanine or tryptophan. The order of the fields is CDR3 DNA, CDR3 protein, D gene, J gene, clone size, V gene. The D gene is left open where the match is weak. Rows give clone size only sometimes, using once, few, many, or a class for an expanded clone.

DNA: TGTGCCAGCAGTAGATTACAGGGGGGAAATCAGCCCCAGCATTTT
CDR3: CASSRLQGGNQPQHF
D: TRBD1
J: TRBJ1-5
size: .
V: TRBV6-2/TRBV6-3

DNA: TGCGCCAGCAGCCCCGGACTAGCGATTTTAGAGACCCAGTACTTC
CDR3: CASSPGLAILETQYF
D: TRBD2
J: TRBJ2-5
size: .
V: TRBV5-1

DNA: TGTGCCAGCAGTGCCCGGACTAGCGGGAAGAAAACAGATACGCAGTATTTT
CDR3: CASSARTSGKKTDTQYF
D: TRBD2
J: TRBJ2-3
size: .
V: TRBV6-4

DNA: TGTGCCAGTAGTACAGAGAACAGGGGGCGAAGGTATGGCTACACCTTC
CDR3: CASSTENRGRRYGYTF
D: TRBD1
J: TRBJ1-2
size: .
V: TRBV19

DNA: TGCGCCAGCAGCTTGGGCGCAGGAACTGAAGCTTTCTTT
CDR3: CASSLGAGTEAFF
D: .
J: TRBJ1-1
size: .
V: TRBV5-1

DNA: TGTGCCAGTAGTACCCCGGGTAAGCCAGGGGTTAATCAGCCCCAGCATTTT
CDR3: CASSTPGKPGVNQPQHF
D: .
J: TRBJ1-5
size: .
V: TRBV19

DNA: TGCAGTGCCTCTCGGGGAAGCGAGCAGTACTTC
CDR3: CSASRGSEQYF
D: .
J: TRBJ2-7
size: .
V: TRBV20-1

DNA: TGTGCCAGCTCACCCCGGACAGGAGGAAACACTGAAGCTTTCTTT
CDR3: CASSPRTGGNTEAFF
D: TRBD1
J: TRBJ1-1
size: .
V: TRBV18

DNA: TGTGCCAGCAGCTTAGCTAGCGGGAGTAGTTACGAGCAGTACTTC
CDR3: CASSLASGSSYEQYF
D: TRBD2
J: TRBJ2-7
size: .
V: TRBV7-9

DNA: TGTGCCAGCAGAGCCGGGAACAGAGAGACCCAGTACTTC
CDR3: CASRAGNRETQYF
D: .
J: TRBJ2-5
size: .
V: TRBV27

DNA: TGTGCCAGCAGCTTACAGGACTTCGGGAATGGCTACACCTTC
CDR3: CASSLQDFGNGYTF
D: .
J: TRBJ1-2
size: .
V: TRBV7-8

DNA: TGTGCCAGCAGCTTAGAGGTATGGACTAGCGGGGGACTGAATGAGCAGTTCTTC
CDR3: CASSLEVWTSGGLNEQFF
D: TRBD2
J: TRBJ2-1
size: .
V: TRBV7-9

DNA: TGCGCCAGCAGCCAAGGAGCTGAGGTGGCTTTCTTT
CDR3: CASSQGAEVAFF
D: .
J: TRBJ1-1
size: .
V: TRBV4-1

DNA: TGTGCCAGTACCGTTAAGGGGAATAGCAATCAGCCCCAGCATTTT
CDR3: CASTVKGNSNQPQHF
D: .
J: TRBJ1-5
size: .
V: TRBV19

DNA: TGTGCCACCAGTGACCCTGCGGGGGGTCAGAGCACAGATACGCAGTATTTT
CDR3: CATSDPAGGQSTDTQYF
D: TRBD2
J: TRBJ2-3
size: .
V: TRBV24-1

DNA: TGTGCCAGCAGTGAAGCGGGTGGCGGACAAGAGACCCAGTACTTC
CDR3: CASSEAGGGQETQYF
D: .
J: TRBJ2-5
size: .
V: TRBV2

DNA: TGCGCCAGCAGCCAAGGAGGAAGTGGCACTGAAGCTTTCTTT
CDR3: CASSQGGSGTEAFF
D: .
J: TRBJ1-1
size: .
V: TRBV4-1

DNA: TGTGCCACCAGCAGAGAAAATAGCAGATACGAGCAGTACTTC
CDR3: CATSRENSRYEQYF
D: .
J: TRBJ2-7
size: once
V: TRBV15

DNA: TGTGCCAGCAGCTTGGTCAGAAAGAGGTCTTATGGCTACACCTTC
CDR3: CASSLVRKRSYGYTF
D: .
J: TRBJ1-2
size: .
V: TRBV5-4

DNA: TGTGCCAGCACCACCGGTGGTCAGCCCCAGCATTTT
CDR3: CASTTGGQPQHF
D: .
J: TRBJ1-5
size: .
V: TRBV28

DNA: TGTGCCAGCAGCCGCACAGGGGAGACTGTAGGAAATGAGCAGTTCTTC
CDR3: CASSRTGETVGNEQFF
D: TRBD1
J: TRBJ2-1
size: .
V: TRBV7-6

DNA: TGTGCCAGCAGCCAAGATCTGGCAGGAGAAGCTTTCTTT
CDR3: CASSQDLAGEAFF
D: .
J: TRBJ1-1
size: .
V: TRBV14

DNA: TGTGCCAGCAGCTTGGGACAGGGAAACACCTTC
CDR3: CASSLGQGNTF
D: TRBD1
J: TRBJ1-2
size: .
V: TRBV11-2

DNA: TGTGCCAGCAGTTACGGACTAGCGGGAGTTGAGCAGTTCTTC
CDR3: CASSYGLAGVEQFF
D: TRBD2
J: TRBJ2-1
size: .
V: TRBV6-2/TRBV6-3

DNA: TGTGCCAGCAGTCCAACGCCCCGGGACAGGGATGGCTACACCTTC
CDR3: CASSPTPRDRDGYTF
D: TRBD1
J: TRBJ1-2
size: .
V: TRBV27

DNA: TGTGCCAGCAGTTACATAGGACAGGGAGGCCCTGAAGCTTTCTTT
CDR3: CASSYIGQGGPEAFF
D: TRBD1
J: TRBJ1-1
size: .
V: TRBV6-6

DNA: TGCAGCGTTGGACAGGAACGGGACTATGGCTACACCTTC
CDR3: CSVGQERDYGYTF
D: .
J: TRBJ1-2
size: once
V: TRBV29-1

DNA: TGCAGTACAGGGGCGAAGACCCAGTACTTC
CDR3: CSTGAKTQYF
D: TRBD1
J: TRBJ2-5
size: .
V: TRBV20-1

DNA: TGTGCCAGCAGTTACTCCGACAGAAATTATGGCTACACCTTC
CDR3: CASSYSDRNYGYTF
D: .
J: TRBJ1-2
size: .
V: TRBV6-5

DNA: TGTGCCTGGAGTGTACACAGGGGTAGGGGCAATCAGCCCCAGCATTTT
CDR3: CAWSVHRGRGNQPQHF
D: TRBD1
J: TRBJ1-5
size: .
V: TRBV30

DNA: TGTGCCAGTAGCTCTCCCCGGCCTTGGGCGGGGACGCAGTATTTT
CDR3: CASSSPRPWAGTQYF
D: .
J: TRBJ2-3
size: .
V: TRBV19

DNA: TGTGCCAGCAGTTACCAGGGGGCTCGGAACACTGAAGCTTTCTTT
CDR3: CASSYQGARNTEAFF
D: TRBD1
J: TRBJ1-1
size: .
V: TRBV6-2/TRBV6-3

DNA: TGTGCCAGCAGCTTGGGATTGACGGGACAGGGGGCTGGAAACACCATATATTTT
CDR3: CASSLGLTGQGAGNTIYF
D: TRBD1
J: TRBJ1-3
size: .
V: TRBV5-4

DNA: TGTGCCAGCAGTTGGAGCGGGAGCTCCTATAATTCACCCCTCCACTTT
CDR3: CASSWSGSSYNSPLHF
D: .
J: TRBJ1-6
size: .
V: TRBV28

DNA: TGCAGCGTTGAAGGGCAGGGGAAGTATGGCTACACCTTC
CDR3: CSVEGQGKYGYTF
D: .
J: TRBJ1-2
size: .
V: TRBV29-1

DNA: TGTGCCAGCAGCTTGGGTTCCTCCACAGATACGCAGTATTTT
CDR3: CASSLGSSTDTQYF
D: .
J: TRBJ2-3
size: .
V: TRBV5-8

DNA: TGTGCCAGCAGCTTGGCCCACGGAGTTATTGAAGCTTTCTTT
CDR3: CASSLAHGVIEAFF
D: .
J: TRBJ1-1
size: .
V: TRBV5-5

DNA: TGTGCCAGCAGTTACTTTTCCGGGGACAGCTCCTACGAGCAGTACTTC
CDR3: CASSYFSGDSSYEQYF
D: TRBD1
J: TRBJ2-7
size: once
V: TRBV6-2/TRBV6-3

DNA: TGTGCCAGCAAGGACAGAGGGAATGAAAAACTGTTTTTT
CDR3: CASKDRGNEKLFF
D: .
J: TRBJ1-4
size: .
V: TRBV5-8

DNA: TGTGCCACCAGTGATTTCGCAGTTAACTATGGCTACACCTTC
CDR3: CATSDFAVNYGYTF
D: .
J: TRBJ1-2
size: .
V: TRBV24-1

DNA: TGTGCCAGCAGCTTAGGACAGGGGGAAAACATTCAGTACTTC
CDR3: CASSLGQGENIQYF
D: TRBD1
J: TRBJ2-4
size: .
V: TRBV11-3

DNA: TGTGCCAGCAGCTTAAGGGCACAGGGAAACACCGGGGAGCTGTTTTTT
CDR3: CASSLRAQGNTGELFF
D: .
J: TRBJ2-2
size: .
V: TRBV7-8

DNA: TGTGCCAGCTCACCGGTCCCCGGAGGAGCTAACTATGGCTACACCTTC
CDR3: CASSPVPGGANYGYTF
D: .
J: TRBJ1-2
size: once
V: TRBV18

DNA: TGCGCCAGCAGCTTGGAGGGACAAAGCACAGATACGCAGTATTTT
CDR3: CASSLEGQSTDTQYF
D: .
J: TRBJ2-3
size: .
V: TRBV5-1

DNA: TGTGCCAGCAGCGAAACTAGCGGCCAGGTCAAGACCCAGTACTTC
CDR3: CASSETSGQVKTQYF
D: TRBD2
J: TRBJ2-5
size: .
V: TRBV7-9

DNA: TGTGCCAGCAGCCTCAGGGGGTACGAGCAGTACTTC
CDR3: CASSLRGYEQYF
D: TRBD1
J: TRBJ2-7
size: .
V: TRBV7-8

DNA: TGTGCCAGCAGCGGACAGTCAGGGTACTATGGCTACACCTTC
CDR3: CASSGQSGYYGYTF
D: .
J: TRBJ1-2
size: .
V: TRBV3-1/TRBV3-2